Below, 27 T cell receptor beta chains from the same sample are listed, as sequenced in a study of tumor and adjacent non-tumor tissue in lung cancer. A modified ARM-PCR protocol with three rounds of nested PCR amplified TCRbeta. TCRdb reprocessed the multiplex PCR reads via MiXCR and lists one record per CDR3 protein. This sample carries 100,000 to 150,000 distinct CDR3 sequences, around three fifths of them seen once, and the ten largest clones take roughly 13%. The template was RNA from unsorted bulk tissue. Sequencing was performed on lung tumor tissue. These receptor sequences come from a man aged 30 to 45 with non-small cell lung cancer.

With regard to this clonotype: The junction and the germline gene differ at one end; a read error may be behind it. The chain employs TRBV4-3 and TRBJ2-7; D is unclear. Germline V gene sequence: CDR1 LGHNA, CDR2 YSLEER. The CDR3 length is 16 residues. The DNA for the CDR3 is TGCGCCAGCAACCAGTCTGGTCGGACGGACGCCTACAAGCAGTACTTC. Protein: CASNQSGRTDAYKQYF.

Note on this clonotype: One end of the junction is discordant with germline, which a read error may explain. This sequence joins TRBV4-1 and TRBJ2-7, with D perhaps assigned TRBD1 or TRBD2 (5 bases each). Germline CDR1 and CDR2: MGHRA and YSYEKL. The CDR3 runs 16 residues. In nucleotides, the CDR3 is TGCGCCAGCAGCCAAGGCAATGGGACCTTCTCCTATGAGCAGTACTTC. It specifies CASSQGNGTFSYEQYF.

Concerning this clonotype itself: Germline and junction disagree at one end, which may indicate a read error. The chain employs TRBV13 and TRBJ1-5, with 7 bases fitting TRBD1. Germline values: CDR1 PRHDT, CDR2 FYEKMQ (reference sequence). The CDR3 length is 13 residues. This CDR3 is CASSFGQAGPQHF. In DNA, the CDR3 is TGTGCTAGCAGCTTTGGACAGGCGGGACCCCAGCATTTT.

The gene calls are TRBV12-3 or TRBV12-4 and TRBJ2-1; D is possibly TRBD1 or TRBD2 (5 bases each). This CDR3 spans 15 amino acids. The V gene lost 6 bases and the J gene lost 6 bases, with 18 bases spanning the gap. In DNA form, the CDR3 reads TGTGCCAGCAGACCTTCCCTAACAGGACTCAATGAGCAGTTCTTC. This sequence encodes CASRPSLTGLNEQFF.

This clonotype was counted a few times. Sequence at one end of the junction differs from germline and may be a read error. The chain is built from TRBV4-3 and TRBJ2-2; 7 bases agree with TRBD2. CDR1 LGHNA and CDR2 YSLEER come from the germline V gene. This CDR3 has 14 residues. CDR3 nucleotide sequence: TGCGACAGCAGCGGGGCGGCGAACACCGGGGAGCTGTTTTTT. Amino acids: CDSSGAANTGELFF.

A note on this clonotype: Without the conserved terminal phenylalanine or tryptophan, this CDR3 likely stems from a read error. The chain couples TRBV12-3 or TRBV12-4 to TRBJ2-7; D may be TRBD1 or TRBD2 (5 bases each). V was shortened by 6 bases and J by 3 bases, with 9 bases between the two germline ends. This CDR3 region has 12 residues. Written as DNA, the CDR3 is TGTGCCAGCAGCCGGGGCCTCTACGAGCAGTACTTA. Translating gives CASSRGLYEQYL.

With respect to this clonotype: Being one base from a much bigger clone, this may be a read error. This chain links TRBV20-1 with TRBJ1-2; TRBD1 matches 7 bases. Germline V gives CDR1 DFQATT, CDR2 SNEGSKA (reference sequence). This CDR3 is 15 amino acids long. Written as DNA, the CDR3 is TGCAGTGCTCGTGAGGGGGCAGCTTCCCGCTATGGCAACACCTTC. Its protein is CSAREGAASRYGNTF.

This clonotype showed up just a few times. The rearrangement uses TRBV20-1 and TRBJ1-3; D call uncertain. The CDR3 is made up of 12 amino acids. Trimming removed 3 bases at V and 4 bases at J, with 7 bases between. CDR1 DFQATT and CDR2 SNEGSKA come from the germline V gene (reference sequence). The DNA for the CDR3 is TGCAGTGCTAGCCCTAGCGGAAACACCATATATTTT. It yields the protein CSASPSGNTIYF.

The chain has TRBV11-2 and TRBJ2-7; no firm D call. CDR3 length: 12 amino acids. In germline, CDR1 is SGHAT, CDR2 FQNNGV. Trimming pared 3 bases from V and 13 bases from J, leaving 16 bases between. The CDR3 sequence: CASSFPPFGQYF. DNA for the CDR3: TGTGCCAGCAGCTTCCCTCCCTTCGGGCAATACTTC.

This clonotype has more than one count but fewer than ten. The chain joins TRBV5-4 to TRBJ1-2, with D unclear. The germline V and J ends were trimmed by 5 bases and 2 bases, with 16 bases remaining between them. The CDR3 sequence is 15 residues long. Germline CDR1 SGHNT, CDR2 YYREEE (reference sequence). The CDR3 loop reads CASSPWLSENYGYTF. The CDR3 DNA reads as TGTGCCAGCAGTCCATGGTTATCGGAAAACTATGGCTACACCTTC. Filled out from reference TRBV5-4 and TRBJ1-2, the complete variable domain reads ETGVTQSPTHLIKTRGQQVTLRCSSQSGHNTVSWYQQALGQGPQFIFQYYREEENGRGNFPPRFSGLQFPNYSSELNVNALELDDSALYLCASSPWLSENYGYTFGSGTRLTVV.

This clonotype has a count of ten or more. This chain joins TRBV4-2 and TRBJ1-5, with TRBD1 matching over 8 bases. V gave up 4 bases and J gave up 5 bases; unmatched junction bases: 7. Germline-derived CDR1 and CDR2 are LGHNA and YNFKEQ. The CDR3 contains 15 residues. In DNA form, the CDR3 reads TGTGCCAGCAGCCCTGGGACAGGCCCCTATCAGCCCCAGCATTTT. Translating it yields CASSPGTGPYQPQHF.

Regarding this clonotype: No conserved phenylalanine or tryptophan is present at the end of the CDR3, so a read error is the likely explanation. This chain connects TRBV29-1 to TRBJ1-4, with D possibly being TRBD1 (5 bases). The CDR3 sequence is 14 residues long. V was pared by 4 bases and J by 10 bases, with 19 bases between. Germline loops: CDR1 SQVTM, CDR2 ANQGSEA. CDR3 region: CSVGRDSWSGKLFY. The DNA for the CDR3 is TGCAGCGTTGGACGAGACAGTTGGAGTGGAAAACTGTTTTAT.

This clonotype occurred once. This chain connects TRBV11-2 to TRBJ2-7, with D tentatively TRBD2 (6 bases). The CDR3 totals 18 residues. Germline values: CDR1 SGHAT, CDR2 FQNNGV. Trimming pared 9 bases from V and 2 bases from J, leaving 29 bases between. The CDR3 DNA reads TGTGCCAGTATCCGAGTAGGGAGCCCGGCCCGGGGGACCTACGAGCAGTACTTC. Translating it yields CASIRVGSPARGTYEQYF.

With regard to this clonotype: This may arise from a read error, as a much more abundant clone is one base away. The chain joins TRBV20-1 to TRBJ2-4, with D perhaps given as TRBD1 or TRBD2 (5 bases each). The CDR3 totals 14 residues. Trimming pared 6 bases from V and 7 bases from J, leaving 19 bases between. Germline values: CDR1 DFQATT, CDR2 SNEGSKA (reference sequence). CDR3 amino acids: CSAPTGAGNNIQYF. CDR3 DNA: TGCAGTGCCCCGACCGGGGCAGGCAACAACATTCAGTACTTC.

The V call is TRBV4-2, the J call TRBJ2-3; weak D call: TRBD2 (5 bases). Germline V gene lookup returns CDR1 LGHNA and CDR2 YNFKEQ. The CDR3 runs 14 residues. V lost 3 bases and J lost 5, with 12 bases in between. CDR3 residues: CASSQSIGIDTQYF. CDR3 DNA: TGTGCCAGCAGCCAGTCCATCGGGATAGATACGCAGTATTTT.

Comments on this clonotype: A much more abundant neighbour one base away suggests this may be a read error. CDR3 loop: CASDPPGGSEQYF. CDR3 sequence (DNA): TGTGCCAGCGATCCCCCAGGGGGCAGCGAGCAGTACTTC. The rearrangement links TRBV5-5 to TRBJ2-7; 8 bases are a match to TRBD1. From germline, CDR1 is SGHKS and CDR2 YYEKEE (reference sequence). The CDR3 sequence is 13 residues long. V lost 7 bases and J lost 6; bases outside the gene matches: 9.

Of note for this clonotype: A clone one base away is much larger, so this may be a read error. The chain is built from TRBV6-1 and TRBJ1-2; the D is unclear. Germline V lookup: CDR1 MNHNS, CDR2 SASEGT. The V gene lost 4 bases and the J gene lost 3 bases, with 12 bases spanning the gap. This CDR3 region has 14 residues. CDR3 amino acids: CASSVKSGDYGYTF. DNA for the CDR3: TGTGCCAGCAGTGTCAAGAGCGGGGACTATGGCTACACCTTC.

The rearrangement joins TRBV4-2 to TRBJ2-5, with D uncertain. The CDR3 is 13 amino acids. CDR1 LGHNA and CDR2 YNFKEQ come from the germline V gene. The V gene lost 7 bases and the J gene lost 7 bases, with 16 bases spanning the gap. The CDR3 is CASIRDSGATQYF. CDR3 coding DNA: TGTGCCAGCATCCGAGATAGTGGAGCGACCCAGTACTTC.

As concerns this clonotype: One end of the junction varies from germline; a read error may be responsible. The chain employs TRBV6-5 and TRBJ1-4; D might be TRBD1 (5 bases). Germline-derived CDR1 and CDR2 are MNHEY and SVGAGI. This CDR3 has 14 amino acids. CDR3 nucleotide sequence: TGTGCCAGCAGTTACTCGAAAGAGACAGCGAAACTGTTCTTT. Translated: CASSYSKETAKLFF.

The sample holds many counts of this clonotype. V and J are TRBV6-5 and TRBJ1-2; D uncertain. Germline V gene data show CDR1 as MNHEY and CDR2 as SVGAGI. The V gene lost 2 bases and the J gene lost 2 bases, with 6 bases spanning the gap. The CDR3 totals 13 residues. Here the CDR3 reads CASSYRANYGYTF. In DNA, the CDR3 is TGTGCCAGCAGTTACAGGGCGAACTATGGCTACACCTTC.

This rearrangement joins TRBV29-1 to TRBJ1-5, with 7 bases lining up with TRBD1. CDR3 length equals 14 residues. Germline assignment: CDR1 SQVTM and CDR2 ANQGSEA. Losses at the gene ends were 5 bases for V and 6 bases for J; bases not matched to a gene: 10. CDR3 sequence: CSVTQGRNSQPQHF. The CDR3 DNA is TGCAGCGTTACACAGGGGCGCAACAGTCAGCCCCAGCATTTT.

This clonotype was recorded a few times. The chain joins TRBV6-2 or TRBV6-3 to TRBJ2-7; tentative D call: TRBD1 (6 bases). The CDR3 covers 14 residues. The germline CDR1 and CDR2 sequences are MNHEY and SVGEGT. The CDR3, as DNA: TGTGTCAGGAAACCTATGCATGGGGGCCACGAGCAGTACTTC. It codes for CVRKPMHGGHEQYF.

On this clonotype: At one of its ends the junction is not consistent with the germline gene, which may arise from a read error. In DNA, the CDR3 is TGTGCCAGCAGCTACCCGCGGACAGATGGCTGCACCTTC. Its protein product is CASSYPRTDGCTF. J is TRBJ1-2 and V is TRBV5-5; possibly TRBD1 for D (6 bases). In germline, CDR1 is SGHKS, CDR2 YYEKEE (reference sequence). This CDR3 is built from 13 residues.

As for this clonotype: A much larger clone differs from this one at a single base, so this may be a read error. The rearrangement uses TRBV6-2 or TRBV6-3 and TRBJ2-3; 7 bases agree with TRBD1. The CDR3 is 17 residues long. In germline, CDR1 is MNHEY, CDR2 SVGEGT. Trimming took 0 bases from V and 4 from J; bases not matched to a gene: 10. The CDR3 loop reads CASSYSRGTGDADTQYF. The CDR3 DNA reads TGTGCCAGCAGTTACTCGAGAGGCACAGGGGACGCAGATACGCAGTATTTT.

Regarding this clonotype: Relative to the germline gene, one junction end is altered; a read error may explain this. This CDR3 is CASSPRHLHGVSTDTQFF. CDR3 in DNA: TGTGCCAGCAGCCCACGCCACCTACATGGGGTGAGCACAGATACGCAGTTTTTT. This chain joins TRBV11-2 and TRBJ2-3; D gene ambiguous. Germline V lookup: CDR1 SGHAT, CDR2 FQNNGV. CDR3 size: 18 residues.

This clonotype was detected only once. This chain uses TRBV14 with TRBJ2-2; 11 nucleotides match TRBD2. J was trimmed by 3 bases and V by 6 bases; bases with no gene match: 3. CDR3 length equals 15 residues. Germline V gives CDR1 SGHDN, CDR2 FVKESK. The CDR3 DNA is TGTGCCAGCAGGCGGACTAGCGGGCACACCGGGGAGCTGTTTTTT. Translation gives CASRRTSGHTGELFF.

Details on this clonotype: It is likely a read error, because the conserved phenylalanine at the end of the CDR3 is missing. It is unclear where the CDR3 begins or ends on the DNA, so no DNA is shown, and the CDR3 is as TCRdb lists it. This chain joins TRBV30 and TRBJ1-2. In germline, CDR1 is GTSNPN, CDR2 SVGIG (reference sequence). 11 amino acids form the CDR3, both terminal residues included. The CDR3 loop reads CAWMEGWLHTI.